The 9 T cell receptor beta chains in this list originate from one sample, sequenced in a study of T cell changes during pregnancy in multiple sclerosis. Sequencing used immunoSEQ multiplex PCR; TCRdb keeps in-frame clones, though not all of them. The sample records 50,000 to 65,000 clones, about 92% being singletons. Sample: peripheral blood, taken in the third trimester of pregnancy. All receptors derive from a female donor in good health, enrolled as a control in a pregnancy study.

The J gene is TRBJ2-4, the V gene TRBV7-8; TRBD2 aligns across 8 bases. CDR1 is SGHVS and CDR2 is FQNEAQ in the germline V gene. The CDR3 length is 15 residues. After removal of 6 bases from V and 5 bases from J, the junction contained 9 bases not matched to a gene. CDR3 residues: CASRESGSPQNIQYF. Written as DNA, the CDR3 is TGTGCCAGCAGGGAGAGCGGGAGCCCCCAAAACATTCAGTACTTC.

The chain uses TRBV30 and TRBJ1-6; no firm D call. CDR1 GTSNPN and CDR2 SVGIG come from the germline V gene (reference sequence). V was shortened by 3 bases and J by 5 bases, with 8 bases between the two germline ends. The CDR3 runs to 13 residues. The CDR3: CAWRGDHNSPLHF. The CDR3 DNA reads TGTGCCTGGAGGGGCGATCATAATTCACCCCTCCACTTT.

CDR3 amino acids: CASSLGPVYGYTF. In DNA, the CDR3 is TGTGCCAGCAGCTTAGGGCCCGTCTATGGCTACACCTTC. The chain links TRBV11-2 to TRBJ1-2; D is unclear. This CDR3 region has 13 residues. From germline, CDR1 is SGHAT and CDR2 FQNNGV. V lost 1 base to trimming and J lost 4 bases, with 7 bases between them.

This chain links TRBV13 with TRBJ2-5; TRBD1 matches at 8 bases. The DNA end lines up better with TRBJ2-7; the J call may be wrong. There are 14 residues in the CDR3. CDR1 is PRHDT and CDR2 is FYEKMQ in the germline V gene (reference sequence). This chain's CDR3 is CASSARDRTYEQYF. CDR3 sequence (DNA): TGTGCCAGCAGCGCACGGGACAGGACCTACGAGCAGTACTTC.

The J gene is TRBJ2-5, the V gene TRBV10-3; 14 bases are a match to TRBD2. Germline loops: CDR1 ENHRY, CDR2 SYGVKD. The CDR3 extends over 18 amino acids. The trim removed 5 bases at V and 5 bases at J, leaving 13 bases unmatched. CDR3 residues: CAISTGTSGSGRRETQYF. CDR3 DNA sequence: TGTGCCATCAGTACCGGGACTAGCGGGAGTGGGCGGCGTGAGACCCAGTACTTC.

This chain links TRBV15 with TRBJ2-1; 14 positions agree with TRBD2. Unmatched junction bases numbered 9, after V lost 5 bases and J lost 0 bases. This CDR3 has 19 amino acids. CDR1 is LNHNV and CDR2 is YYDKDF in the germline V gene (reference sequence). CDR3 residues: CATSGRGLAGEGSYNEQFF. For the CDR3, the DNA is TGTGCCACCAGCGGGCGGGGACTAGCGGGAGAGGGCTCCTACAATGAGCAGTTCTTC.

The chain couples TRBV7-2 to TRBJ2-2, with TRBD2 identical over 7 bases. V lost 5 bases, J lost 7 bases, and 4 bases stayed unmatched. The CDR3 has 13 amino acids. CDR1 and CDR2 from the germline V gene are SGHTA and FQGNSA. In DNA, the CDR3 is TGTGCCAGCAGCACTCGGACTAGCGGGGAGCTGTTTTTT. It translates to CASSTRTSGELFF.

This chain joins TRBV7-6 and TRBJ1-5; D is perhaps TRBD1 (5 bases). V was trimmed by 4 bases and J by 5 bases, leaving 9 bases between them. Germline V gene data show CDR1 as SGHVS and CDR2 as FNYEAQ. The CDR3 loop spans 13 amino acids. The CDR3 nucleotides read TGTGCCAGCAGCTCGGGGGGAGATCAGCCCCAGCATTTT. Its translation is CASSSGGDQPQHF.

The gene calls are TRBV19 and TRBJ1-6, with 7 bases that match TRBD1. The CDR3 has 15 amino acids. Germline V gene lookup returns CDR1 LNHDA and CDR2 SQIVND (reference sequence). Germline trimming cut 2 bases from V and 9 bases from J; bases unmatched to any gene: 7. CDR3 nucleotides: TGTGCCAGTAGTATATATGGGCAGGGGGTTTCACCCCTCCACTTT. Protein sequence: CASSIYGQGVSPLHF.